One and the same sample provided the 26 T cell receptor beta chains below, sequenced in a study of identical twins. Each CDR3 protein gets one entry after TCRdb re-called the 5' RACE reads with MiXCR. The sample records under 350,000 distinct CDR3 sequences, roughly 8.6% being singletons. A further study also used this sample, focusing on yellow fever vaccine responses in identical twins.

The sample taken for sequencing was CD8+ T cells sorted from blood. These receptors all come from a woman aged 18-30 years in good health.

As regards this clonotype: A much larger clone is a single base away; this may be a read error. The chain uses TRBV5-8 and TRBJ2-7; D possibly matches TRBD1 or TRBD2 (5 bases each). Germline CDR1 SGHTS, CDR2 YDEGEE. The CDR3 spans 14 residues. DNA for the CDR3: TGTGCCAGCAGCTGGTCCGGTGAGGGGTACGAGCACTACTTC. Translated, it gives CASSWSGEGYEHYF.

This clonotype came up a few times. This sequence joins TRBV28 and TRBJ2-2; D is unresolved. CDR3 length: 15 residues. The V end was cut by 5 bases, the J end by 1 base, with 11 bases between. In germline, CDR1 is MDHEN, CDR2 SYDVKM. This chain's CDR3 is CASSTPKRNTGELFF. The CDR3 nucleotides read TGTGCCAGCAGTACACCTAAGCGGAACACCGGGGAGCTGTTTTTT. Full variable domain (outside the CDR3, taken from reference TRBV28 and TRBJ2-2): DVKVTQSSRYLVKRTGEKVFLECVQDMDHENMFWYRQDPGLGLRLIYFSYDVKMKEKGDIPEGYSVSREKKERFSLILESASTNQTSMYLCASSTPKRNTGELFFGEGSRLTVL.

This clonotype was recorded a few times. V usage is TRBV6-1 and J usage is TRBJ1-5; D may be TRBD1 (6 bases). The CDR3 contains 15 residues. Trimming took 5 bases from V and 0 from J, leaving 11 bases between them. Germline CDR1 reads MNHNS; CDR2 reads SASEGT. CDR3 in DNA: TGTGCCAGCAGTAGTGACAGGTATAGCAATCAGCCCCAGCATTTT. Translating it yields CASSSDRYSNQPQHF.

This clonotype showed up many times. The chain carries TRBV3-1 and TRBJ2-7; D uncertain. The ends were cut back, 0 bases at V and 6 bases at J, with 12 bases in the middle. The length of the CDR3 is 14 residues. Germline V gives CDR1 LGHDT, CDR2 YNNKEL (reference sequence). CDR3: CASSQDSSQREQYF. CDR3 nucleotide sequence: TGTGCCAGCAGCCAAGATTCTAGTCAACGCGAGCAGTACTTC.

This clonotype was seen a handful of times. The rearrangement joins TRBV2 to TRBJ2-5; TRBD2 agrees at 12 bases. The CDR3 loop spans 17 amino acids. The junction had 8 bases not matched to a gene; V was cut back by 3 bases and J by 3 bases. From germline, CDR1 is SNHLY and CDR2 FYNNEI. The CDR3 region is CASSDGRRLAGEETQYF. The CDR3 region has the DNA TGTGCCAGCAGTGATGGTAGGAGACTAGCGGGAGAAGAGACCCAGTACTTC.

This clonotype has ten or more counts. The DNA for the CDR3 is TGCGCCAGCAGCTTGGAGACGGTAGTCTACAATGAGCAGTTCTTC. The encoded protein is CASSLETVVYNEQFF. V usage is TRBV5-1 and J usage is TRBJ2-1; D unresolved. The V and J ends lost 0 bases and 3 bases respectively, with 10 bases between them. The CDR3 is 15 residues long. The germline CDR1 and CDR2 sequences are SGHRS and YFSETQ.

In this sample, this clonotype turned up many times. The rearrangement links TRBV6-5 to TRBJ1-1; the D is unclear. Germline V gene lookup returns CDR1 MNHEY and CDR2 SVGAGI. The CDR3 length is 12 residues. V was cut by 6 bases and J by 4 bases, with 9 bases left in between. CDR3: CASSPPSTEAFF. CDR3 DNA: TGTGCCAGCAGCCCCCCATCCACTGAAGCTTTCTTT.

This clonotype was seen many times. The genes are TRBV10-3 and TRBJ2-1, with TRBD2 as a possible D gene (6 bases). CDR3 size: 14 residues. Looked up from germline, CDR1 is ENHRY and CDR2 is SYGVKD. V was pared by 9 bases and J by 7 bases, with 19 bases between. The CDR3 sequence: CAMADGGQWNEQFF. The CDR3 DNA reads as TGTGCCATGGCGGACGGGGGTCAGTGGAATGAGCAGTTCTTC.

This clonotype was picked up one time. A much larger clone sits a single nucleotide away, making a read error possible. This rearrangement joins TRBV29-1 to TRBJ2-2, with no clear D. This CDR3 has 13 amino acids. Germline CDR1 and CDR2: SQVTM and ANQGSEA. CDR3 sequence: CGVEKALTGELFF. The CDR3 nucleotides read TGCGGCGTGGAAAAAGCCCTGACCGGGGAGCTGTTTTTT.

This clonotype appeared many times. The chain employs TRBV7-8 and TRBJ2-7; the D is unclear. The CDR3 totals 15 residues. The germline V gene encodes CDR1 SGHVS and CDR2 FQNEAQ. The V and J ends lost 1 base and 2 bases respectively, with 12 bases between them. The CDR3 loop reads CASSLEESATYEQYF. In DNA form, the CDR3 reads TGTGCCAGCAGCTTAGAGGAGTCCGCAACCTACGAGCAGTACTTC.

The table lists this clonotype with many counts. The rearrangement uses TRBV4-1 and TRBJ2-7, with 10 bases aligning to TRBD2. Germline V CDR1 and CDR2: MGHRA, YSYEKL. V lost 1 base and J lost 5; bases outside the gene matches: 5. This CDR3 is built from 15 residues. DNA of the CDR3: TGCGCCAGCAGCCAAGCCGGGACTAGCGTTAACGAGCAGTACTTC. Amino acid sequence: CASSQAGTSVNEQYF.

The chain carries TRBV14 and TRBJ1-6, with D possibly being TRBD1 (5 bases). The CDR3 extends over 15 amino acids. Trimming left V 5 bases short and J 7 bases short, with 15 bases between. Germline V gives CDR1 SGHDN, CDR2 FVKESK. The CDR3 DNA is TGTGCCAGCAGCTTCGCAGAGGGGTCCAATTCACCCCTCCACTTT. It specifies CASSFAEGSNSPLHF. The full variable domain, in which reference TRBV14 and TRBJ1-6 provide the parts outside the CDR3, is EAGVTQFPSHSVIEKGQTVTLRCDPISGHDNLYWYRRVMGKEIKFLLHFVKESKQDESGMPNNRFLAERTGGTYSTLKVQPAELEDSGVYFCASSFAEGSNSPLHFGNGTRLTVT.

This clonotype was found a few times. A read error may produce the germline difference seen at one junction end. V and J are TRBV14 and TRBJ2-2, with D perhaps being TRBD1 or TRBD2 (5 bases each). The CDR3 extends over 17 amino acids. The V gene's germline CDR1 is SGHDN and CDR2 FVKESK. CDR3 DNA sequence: TGTGCCAGCAGCCAAGATCGGGCACTGGAAAACACCGGGGACCTGTTTTTT. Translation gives CASSQDRALENTGDLFF.

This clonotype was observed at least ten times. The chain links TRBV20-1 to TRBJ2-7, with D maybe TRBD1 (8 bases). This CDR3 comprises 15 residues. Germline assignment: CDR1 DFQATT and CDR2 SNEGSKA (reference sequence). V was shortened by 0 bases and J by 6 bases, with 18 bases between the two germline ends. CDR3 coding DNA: TGCAGTGCTAGAGATGGAGGACAGGGAGGGCCCGAGCAGTACTTC. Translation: CSARDGGQGGPEQYF.

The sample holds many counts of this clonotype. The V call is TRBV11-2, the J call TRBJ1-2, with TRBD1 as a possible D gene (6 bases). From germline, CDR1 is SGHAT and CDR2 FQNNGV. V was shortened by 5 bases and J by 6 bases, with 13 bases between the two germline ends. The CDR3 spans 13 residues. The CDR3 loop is CASSVNRVDGYTF. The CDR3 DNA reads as TGTGCCAGCAGCGTTAACAGGGTGGATGGCTACACCTTC.

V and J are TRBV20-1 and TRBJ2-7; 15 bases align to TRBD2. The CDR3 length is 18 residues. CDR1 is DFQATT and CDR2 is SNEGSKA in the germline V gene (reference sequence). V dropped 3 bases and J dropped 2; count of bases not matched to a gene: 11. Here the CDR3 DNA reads TGCAGTGCTAGGCCAGCCGGGACTAGCGGGGGGAGGCCCTACGAGCAGTACTTC. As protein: CSARPAGTSGGRPYEQYF.

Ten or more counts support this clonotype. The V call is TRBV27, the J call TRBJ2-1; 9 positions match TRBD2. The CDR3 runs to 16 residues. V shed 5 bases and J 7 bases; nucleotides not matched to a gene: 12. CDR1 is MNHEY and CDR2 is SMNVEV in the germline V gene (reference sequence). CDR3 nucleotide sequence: TGTGCCAGCAGTGGCCCCGGGACTAGCTGGGTGAATGAGCAGTTCTTC. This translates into CASSGPGTSWVNEQFF.

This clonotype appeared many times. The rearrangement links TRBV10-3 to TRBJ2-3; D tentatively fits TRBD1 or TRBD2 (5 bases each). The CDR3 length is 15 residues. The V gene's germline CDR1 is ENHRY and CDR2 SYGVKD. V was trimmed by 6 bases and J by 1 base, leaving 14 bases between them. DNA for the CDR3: TGTGCCATCAGGAACCGGGACCCTCGCACAGATACGCAGTATTTT. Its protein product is CAIRNRDPRTDTQYF.

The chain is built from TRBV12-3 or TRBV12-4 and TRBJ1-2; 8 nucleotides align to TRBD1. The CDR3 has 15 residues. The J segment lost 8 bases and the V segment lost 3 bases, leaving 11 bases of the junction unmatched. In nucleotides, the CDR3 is TGTGCCAGCAGTTTGGACAGGGAGATGGTTCTCGGCTACACCTTC. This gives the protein CASSLDREMVLGYTF.

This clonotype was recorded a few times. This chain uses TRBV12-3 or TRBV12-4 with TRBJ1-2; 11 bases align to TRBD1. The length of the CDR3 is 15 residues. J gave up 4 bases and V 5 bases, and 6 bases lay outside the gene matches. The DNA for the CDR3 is TGTGCCAGCAGTATAGGACAGGGGGCTCTCTATGGCTACACCTTC. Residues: CASSIGQGALYGYTF.

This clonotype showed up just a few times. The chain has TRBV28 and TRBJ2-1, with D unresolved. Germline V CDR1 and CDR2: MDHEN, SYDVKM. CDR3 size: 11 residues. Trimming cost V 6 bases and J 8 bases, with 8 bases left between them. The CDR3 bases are TGTGCCAGCAGCGCCCCCGATGAGCAGTTCTTC. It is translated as CASSAPDEQFF.

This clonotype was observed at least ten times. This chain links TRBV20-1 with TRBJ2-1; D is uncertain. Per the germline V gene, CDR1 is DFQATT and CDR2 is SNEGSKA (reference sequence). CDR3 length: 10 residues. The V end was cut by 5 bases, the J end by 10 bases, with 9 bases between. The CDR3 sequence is CSALPEEQFF. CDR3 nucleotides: TGCAGTGCTCTCCCGGAGGAGCAGTTCTTC.

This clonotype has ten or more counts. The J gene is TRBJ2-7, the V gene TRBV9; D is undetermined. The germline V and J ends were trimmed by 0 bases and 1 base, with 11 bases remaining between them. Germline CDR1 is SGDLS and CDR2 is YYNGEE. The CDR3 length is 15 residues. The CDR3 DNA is TGTGCCAGCAGCGTAGGCCGGCTCCCATCCTACGAGCAGTACTTC. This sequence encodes CASSVGRLPSYEQYF.

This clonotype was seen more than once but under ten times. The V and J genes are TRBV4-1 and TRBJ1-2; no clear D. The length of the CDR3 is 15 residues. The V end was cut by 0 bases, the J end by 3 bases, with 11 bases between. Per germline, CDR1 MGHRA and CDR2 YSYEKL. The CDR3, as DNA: TGCGCCAGCAGCCAAGAGCCAGACGGGGACTATGGCTACACCTTC. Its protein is CASSQEPDGDYGYTF.

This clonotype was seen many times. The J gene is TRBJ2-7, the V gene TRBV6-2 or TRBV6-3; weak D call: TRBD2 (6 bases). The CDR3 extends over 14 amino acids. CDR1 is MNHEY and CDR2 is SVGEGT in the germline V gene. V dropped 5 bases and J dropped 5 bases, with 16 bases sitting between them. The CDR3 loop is CASSLERTKDEQYF. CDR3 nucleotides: TGTGCCAGCAGTCTCGAAAGGACTAAGGACGAGCAGTACTTC.

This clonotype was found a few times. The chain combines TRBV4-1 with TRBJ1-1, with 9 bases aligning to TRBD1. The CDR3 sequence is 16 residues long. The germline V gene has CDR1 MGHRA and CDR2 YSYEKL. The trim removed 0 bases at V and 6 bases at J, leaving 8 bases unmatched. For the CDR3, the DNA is TGCGCCAGCAGCCAAGAGGTGGGACAGGGTACCGCTGAAGCTTTCTTT. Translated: CASSQEVGQGTAEAFF.